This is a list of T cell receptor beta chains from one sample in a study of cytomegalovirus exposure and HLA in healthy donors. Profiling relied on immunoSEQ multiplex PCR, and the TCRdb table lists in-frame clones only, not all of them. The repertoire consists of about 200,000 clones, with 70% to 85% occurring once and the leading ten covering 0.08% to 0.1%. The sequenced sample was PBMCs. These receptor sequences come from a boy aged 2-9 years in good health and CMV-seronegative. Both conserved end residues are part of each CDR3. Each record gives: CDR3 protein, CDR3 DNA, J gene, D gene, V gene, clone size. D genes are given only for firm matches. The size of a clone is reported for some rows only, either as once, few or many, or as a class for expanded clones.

CASSYSAGDEKLFF	TGTGCCAGCAGTTACTCGGCAGGCGATGAAAAACTGTTTTTT	TRBJ1-4	NA	TRBV6-5	NA
CASSSQAGPYYNEQFF	TGTGCCAGCAGCTCCCAAGCGGGCCCTTACTACAATGAGCAGTTCTTC	TRBJ2-1	NA	TRBV11-2	NA
CASRAQETQYF	TGCGCCAGCAGGGCACAAGAGACCCAGTACTTC	TRBJ2-5	NA	TRBV5-1	NA
CASSLRTHGELFF	TGTGCCAGCAGCTTACGGACACACGGGGAGCTGTTTTTT	TRBJ2-2	NA	TRBV11-3	NA
CASSKMGYPVGQGEAFF	TGTGCCAGCAGCAAGATGGGATACCCTGTCGGACAGGGAGAAGCTTTCTTT	TRBJ1-1	TRBD1	TRBV2	once
CAAPQGRNTDTQYF	TGTGCCGCCCCACAGGGGAGAAACACAGATACGCAGTATTTT	TRBJ2-3	TRBD1	TRBV30	NA
CASGEGTGLEQYF	TGTGCCAGCGGGGAAGGGACAGGGTTAGAGCAGTACTTC	TRBJ2-7	TRBD1	TRBV6-5	NA
CASLPSSPNEQFF	TGTGCCAGCTTGCCATCTAGCCCCAATGAGCAGTTCTTC	TRBJ2-1	NA	TRBV18	once
CASSLQGRELFF	TGTGCCAGCAGCTTGCAGGGAAGGGAGCTGTTTTTT	TRBJ2-2	NA	TRBV5-4	few
CASSQERGSSDTQYF	TGCGCCAGCAGCCAAGAGCGAGGGTCTTCAGATACGCAGTATTTT	TRBJ2-3	NA	TRBV4-1	few
CASSRTVNTEAFF	TGTGCCAGCAGCCGTACAGTGAACACTGAAGCTTTCTTT	TRBJ1-1	NA	TRBV6-5	few
CASSQEGTVNSPLHF	TGTGCCAGCAGTCAGGAGGGGACAGTTAATTCACCCCTCCACTTT	TRBJ1-6	TRBD1	TRBV6-5	NA
CASSGRIDSPLHF	TGTGCCAGCAGCGGGAGAATAGATTCACCCCTCCACTTT	TRBJ1-6	NA	TRBV7-2	NA
CASRGDYTYEQYF	TGTGCCAGCAGGGGGGACTACACGTACGAGCAGTACTTC	TRBJ2-7	TRBD2	TRBV27	NA
CASSVSGGLYNEQFF	TGTGCCAGCAGCGTGAGCGGGGGGCTATACAATGAGCAGTTCTTC	TRBJ2-1	TRBD2	TRBV9	NA
CASSLDQVNTEAFF	TGTGCCAGCAGCTTGGACCAGGTGAACACTGAAGCTTTCTTT	TRBJ1-1	NA	TRBV5-4	NA
CASSPPLDRATNEKLFF	TGTGCCAGCAGCCCCCCCCTGGACAGAGCAACTAATGAAAAACTGTTTTTT	TRBJ1-4	NA	TRBV7-9	NA
CASSPGGANTGELFF	TGTGCCAGCAGCCCCGGGGGGGCCAACACCGGGGAGCTGTTTTTT	TRBJ2-2	TRBD2	TRBV7-3	NA
CASSSTQATVTDTQYF	TGTGCTAGCAGCTCGACACAGGCTACCGTCACAGATACGCAGTATTTT	TRBJ2-3	NA	TRBV7-7	NA
CASSQAPSGGFLGTQYF	TGCGCCAGCAGCCAAGCCCCTAGCGGGGGATTCTTAGGTACGCAGTATTTT	TRBJ2-3	TRBD2	TRBV4-3	NA
CASKRSSYNSPLHF	TGTGCCAGCAAGCGGAGCTCCTATAATTCACCCCTCCACTTT	TRBJ1-6	NA	TRBV5-8	NA
CASSGQLTGAGANVLTF	TGTGCCAGCAGTGGTCAACTTACGGGAGCCGGGGCCAACGTCCTGACTTTC	TRBJ2-6	NA	TRBV25-1	few
CASSRTGGGFNEQFF	TGTGCCAGCAGCCGGACAGGGGGTGGGTTCAATGAGCAGTTCTTC	TRBJ2-1	TRBD1	TRBV7-2	NA
CASGQGTYNEQFF	TGTGCCAGCGGACAGGGGACCTACAATGAGCAGTTCTTC	TRBJ2-1	TRBD1	TRBV6-6	NA
CASSLTSGGVLNEQFF	TGTGCCAGCAGCCTTACTAGCGGGGGGGTCCTCAATGAGCAGTTCTTC	TRBJ2-1	TRBD2	TRBV11-3	NA
CASSFGLAGVGPYEQYF	TGCGCCAGCAGCTTCGGACTAGCGGGGGTGGGGCCCTACGAGCAGTACTTC	TRBJ2-7	TRBD2	TRBV5-1	NA
CASSLIVGGWSTGELFF	TGTGCCAGCAGCTTAATCGTGGGGGGGTGGTCCACCGGGGAGCTGTTTTTT	TRBJ2-2	TRBD2	TRBV7-2	NA
CASSLAGGHTAFF	TGTGCCAGCAGCTTAGCAGGGGGCCATACAGCTTTCTTT	TRBJ1-1	TRBD1	TRBV11-1	NA
CASRQRAGWTARMNTEAFF	TGTGCCAGTAGACAGCGCGCGGGCTGGACAGCCCGTATGAACACTGAAGCTTTCTTT	TRBJ1-1	NA	TRBV19	NA
CASSWGGALTDTQYF	TGCGCCAGCAGCTGGGGAGGGGCCCTCACAGATACGCAGTATTTT	TRBJ2-3	TRBD2	TRBV5-1	NA
CAISSQGNNGYTF	TGTGCCATCAGTTCCCAGGGGAATAATGGCTACACCTTC	TRBJ1-2	NA	TRBV10-3	NA
CASSPWTGWGETQYF	TGTGCCAGCAGCCCTTGGACAGGGTGGGGAGAGACCCAGTACTTC	TRBJ2-5	TRBD1	TRBV7-2	NA
CASSGEVRGNQPQHF	TGTGCCAGCAGCGGGGAGGTGAGGGGCAATCAGCCCCAGCATTTT	TRBJ1-5	NA	TRBV7-8	NA
CASRTVGGGYTF	TGTGCCAGTAGGACTGTCGGGGGTGGCTACACCTTC	TRBJ1-2	NA	TRBV19	NA
CASSIRRDRGVQPQHF	TGTGCCAGTAGTATTCGCCGGGACAGGGGAGTCCAGCCCCAGCATTTT	TRBJ1-5	TRBD1	TRBV19	NA
CSADDRGTEAFF	TGCAGCGCTGACGACAGGGGCACTGAAGCTTTCTTT	TRBJ1-1	TRBD1	TRBV29-1	NA
CASTRGNTEAFF	TGTGCCTCCACAAGGGGTAACACTGAAGCTTTCTTT	TRBJ1-1	NA	TRBV13	NA
CASSYGTGSGNTIYF	TGTGCCAGCAGTTACGGTACAGGGAGTGGAAACACCATATATTTT	TRBJ1-3	NA	TRBV6-5	NA
CASSEQGWVTEAFF	TGTGCCAGCAGCGAACAGGGGTGGGTCACTGAAGCTTTCTTT	TRBJ1-1	TRBD1	TRBV11-1	few
CASSPRASMNTEAFF	TGCGCCAGCAGCCCGAGGGCCAGCATGAACACTGAAGCTTTCTTT	TRBJ1-1	NA	TRBV4-1	NA
CASSQAAGGYEQYF	TGCGCCAGCAGCCAAGCCGCTGGGGGGTACGAGCAGTACTTC	TRBJ2-7	NA	TRBV4-3	NA